This paragraph covers one T cell receptor (beta chain) sequence. Its antigen is as yet unknown. Sequencing ends 3 residues short of the CDR3 end; the germline J gene provides the rest. Only in-frame clones appear in the TCRdb table, and some are missing; sequencing was by immunoSEQ multiplex PCR. Altogether about 12,000 clones were found in the sample, and no singletons occur. The ends were cut back, 5 bases at V and 4 bases at J, with 9 bases in the middle. Germline V CDR1 and CDR2: MNHEY, SVGEGT. This CDR3 comprises 13 residues. No CVID subject was ill or on immunomodulatory drugs when sampled. Blood samples were heparinized, roughly 5 to 9 ml per donor. This sample stems from a study of T cell clonality in common variable immunodeficiency. General study points: CVID subjects showed higher TCRbeta clonality than healthy controls. Fewer deletions and N-nucleotide insertions were reportedly seen in common variable immunodeficiency TCR beta sequences.

This TCR was sampled from a human donor with common variable immunodeficiency. The V gene is TRBV6-2 or TRBV6-3, the J gene TRBJ2-1; TRBD2 might be the D (5 bases). Sequenced input: peripheral blood mononuclear cells. The CDR3 spells CASSPRTYNEQFF. The CDR3 DNA, read in part, is TGTGCCAGCAGTCCCCGGACTTACAATGAG.